Following are 20 T cell receptor beta chains from one sample sequenced in a study of patients and donors after allogeneic stem cell transplantation. TCRdb used MiXCR to reprocess the RT-PCR reads, holding one entry per CDR3 protein. The sample has about a million distinct CDR3 sequences; approximately 19% are singletons. The sequenced sample consisted of blood, either unsorted or a sorted T cell fraction (not recorded which). The receptors derive from a human donor who was either an allogeneic HSCT recipient or a stem cell or donor lymphocyte infusion donor (not recorded which). It is not recorded whose cells these are; they may come from a transplant donor.

This clonotype came up a few times. The chain has TRBV10-3 and TRBJ2-7; D may correspond to TRBD1 or TRBD2 (5 bases each). Trimming pared 6 bases from V and 1 base from J, leaving 10 bases between. The CDR3 loop spans 13 amino acids. CDR1 ENHRY and CDR2 SYGVKD come from the germline V gene. CDR3 DNA sequence: TGTGCCATCAGAGGGACCGTTTCCTACGAGCAGTACTTC. Its translation is CAIRGTVSYEQYF.

J is TRBJ2-1 and V is TRBV9; D remains ambiguous. Trimming removed 0 bases at V and 6 bases at J, with 10 bases between. This CDR3 is built from 14 residues. Germline loops: CDR1 SGDLS, CDR2 YYNGEE. The CDR3 DNA reads TGTGCCAGCAGCGTAGACGTGCGGATCAATGAGCAGTTCTTC. This encodes CASSVDVRINEQFF.

In this sample, this clonotype turned up a few times. This sequence joins TRBV30 and TRBJ2-1; possibly TRBD2 for D (6 bases). Germline V lookup: CDR1 GTSNPN, CDR2 SVGIG (reference sequence). With 2 bases removed from V and 9 bases from J, the gap between germline ends came to 11 bases. CDR3 length equals 12 residues. In DNA form, the CDR3 reads TGTGCCTGGAGTCCGCAGGGAGGTGAGCAGTTCTTC. This gives the protein CAWSPQGGEQFF. Variable domain in full (rest from reference TRBV30 and TRBJ2-1): SQTIHQWPATLVQPVGSPLSLECTVEGTSNPNLYWYRQAAGRGLQLLFYSVGIGQISSEVPQNLSASRPQDRQFILSSKKLLLSDSGFYLCAWSPQGGEQFFGPGTRLTVL.

This chain uses TRBV6-1 with TRBJ2-2, with 15 bases that match TRBD2. The CDR3 consists of 19 residues. Germline CDR1 reads MNHNS; CDR2 reads SASEGT. V lost 7 bases and J lost 4; bases outside the gene matches: 13. The CDR3 is CASISGGLAGGILTGELFF. The CDR3, as DNA: TGTGCCAGCATCTCCGGGGGACTAGCGGGAGGCATACTCACCGGGGAGCTGTTTTTT.

Only a few counts were recorded for this clonotype. The CDR3 DNA reads as TGTGCCAGTAGTACCACAGGGGGGGGGAGCAATCAGCCCCAGCATTTT. This translates into CASSTTGGGSNQPQHF. V usage is TRBV19 and J usage is TRBJ1-5, with 8 bases aligning to TRBD1. CDR3 length equals 16 residues. Germline lookup yields CDR1 LNHDA and CDR2 SQIVND (reference sequence). V lost 4 bases, J lost 1 base, and 6 bases stayed unmatched.

This clonotype was counted only a few times. The rearrangement links TRBV7-2 to TRBJ2-3, with 8 positions matching TRBD1. Germline CDR1 SGHTA, CDR2 FQGNSA. The CDR3 runs 15 residues. V was clipped by 5 bases and J by 3 bases; unmatched bases: 7. CDR3 DNA sequence: TGTGCCAGCAGCCGCAGGGGGCTTCGAACAGATACGCAGTATTTT. Translating gives CASSRRGLRTDTQYF. The whole variable domain, remainder taken from reference TRBV7-2 and TRBJ2-3, is GAGVSQSPSNKVTEKGKDVELRCDPISGHTALYWYRQSLGQGLEFLIYFQGNSAPDKSGLPSDRFSAERTGGSVSTLTIQRTQQEDSAVYLCASSRRGLRTDTQYFGPGTRLTVL.

This clonotype occurred a few times. One end of the junction fails to match germline, which may point to a read error. This chain links TRBV5-1 with TRBJ2-1; D might be TRBD2 (6 bases). The germline V gene encodes CDR1 SGHRS and CDR2 YFSETQ. This CDR3 has 11 amino acids. The CDR3 is CASSSFAGTLF. Written as DNA, the CDR3 is TGCGCCAGCAGCTCCTTTGCGGGAACCCTCTTC.

This chain connects TRBV2 to TRBJ2-5; 15 nucleotides match TRBD2. The CDR3 runs to 14 residues. Per the germline V gene, CDR1 is SNHLY and CDR2 is FYNNEI. J lost 5 bases, V lost 10 bases, and 5 bases had no gene match. In nucleotides, the CDR3 is TGTGCCACCGGGACTAGCGGGAGGAGGGAGACCCAGTACTTC. It translates to CATGTSGRRETQYF.

The chain couples TRBV6-5 to TRBJ2-7, with 9 bases aligning to TRBD2. V gave up 0 bases and J gave up 0 bases; unmatched junction bases: 6. This CDR3 has 17 amino acids. Germline V CDR1 and CDR2: MNHEY, SVGAGI. Written as DNA, the CDR3 is TGTGCCAGCAGTTACTCGAGTCTAGCGGGGATCTCCTACGAGCAGTACTTC. Translating gives CASSYSSLAGISYEQYF.

This clonotype turned up a few times. The rearrangement uses TRBV3-1 and TRBJ2-7; TRBD2 matches 12 bases. CDR3 length equals 17 residues. The germline CDR1 and CDR2 sequences are LGHDT and YNNKEL (reference sequence). V lost 2 bases and J lost 5; bases outside the gene matches: 10. The CDR3 DNA sequence: TGTGCCAGCAGCCAAAGCGAACTAGCGGGGGGTTTCGACGAGCAGTACTTC. Encoded protein: CASSQSELAGGFDEQYF.

The chain joins TRBV2 to TRBJ2-7; 12 nucleotides line up with TRBD2. The V segment lost 3 bases and the J segment 0 bases; nucleotides outside the gene matches: 6. The CDR3 sequence is 17 residues long. Germline V gene data show CDR1 as SNHLY and CDR2 as FYNNEI. The CDR3 here is CASSDLAGGVSSYEQYF. The CDR3 DNA reads as TGTGCCAGCAGTGATCTAGCGGGGGGGGTAAGCTCCTACGAGCAGTACTTC. The full variable domain, rest sourced from reference TRBV2 and TRBJ2-7, is EPEVTQTPSHQVTQMGQEVILRCVPISNHLYFYWYRQILGQKVEFLVSFYNNEISEKSEIFDDQFSVERPDGSNFTLKIRSTKLEDSAMYFCASSDLAGGVSSYEQYFGPGTRLTVT.

This chain links TRBV12-3 or TRBV12-4 with TRBJ2-7; D call uncertain. V gave up 6 bases and J gave up 3 bases, with 15 bases separating them. This CDR3 contains 14 residues. The chain's CDR3 is CASRTSLKGYEQYF. The CDR3 region has the DNA TGTGCCAGCAGGACTTCGCTAAAAGGCTACGAGCAGTACTTC.

The genes are TRBV5-1 and TRBJ2-2, with D tentatively TRBD2 (6 bases). Between the trimmed V and J ends, which lost 1 base and 5 bases, there was a span of 18 bases. Germline CDR1 SGHRS, CDR2 YFSETQ. The CDR3 runs 17 residues. The CDR3: CASSLSPLAVRTGELFF. Written as DNA, the CDR3 is TGCGCCAGCAGCTTGAGCCCATTAGCGGTCCGGACCGGGGAGCTGTTTTTT.

This clonotype has more than one count but fewer than ten. The V gene is TRBV6-5, the J gene TRBJ1-4; 10 bases fit TRBD1. Losses at the gene ends were 1 base for V and 5 bases for J; bases not matched to a gene: 4. CDR1 and CDR2 from the germline V gene are MNHEY and SVGAGI. The CDR3 length is 16 residues. CDR3 DNA: TGTGCCAGCAGTTACTTACCGGGACAGGGGAATGAAAAACTGTTTTTT. Amino acid sequence: CASSYLPGQGNEKLFF.

V usage is TRBV25-1 and J usage is TRBJ2-1; D remains unclear. The CDR3 covers 14 residues. V gave up 5 bases and J gave up 8 bases, with 16 bases separating them. Germline V CDR1 and CDR2: MGHDK, SYGVNS. The CDR3 loop is CASSSPGPTHEQFF. CDR3 coding DNA: TGTGCCAGCAGTTCTCCGGGCCCAACACATGAGCAGTTCTTC. The full variable domain, rest sourced from reference TRBV25-1 and TRBJ2-1, is EADIYQTPRYLVIGTGKKITLECSQTMGHDKMYWYQQDPGMELHLIHYSYGVNSTEKGDLSSESTVSRIRTEHFPLTLESARPSHTSQYLCASSSPGPTHEQFFGPGTRLTVL.

This clonotype has just a few counts. CDR3 bases: TGCGCCAGCAGCTTCAGACGGACGGCTGGCTACACCTTC. It encodes CASSFRRTAGYTF. The chain uses TRBV5-1 and TRBJ1-2; D unresolved. Germline loops: CDR1 SGHRS, CDR2 YFSETQ. The CDR3 length is 13 residues. V lost 2 bases and J lost 7, with 12 bases in between.

The chain combines TRBV7-9 with TRBJ1-1, with D possibly matching TRBD1 (6 bases). This CDR3 is built from 14 residues. CDR1 is SEHNR and CDR2 is FQNEAQ in the germline V gene (reference sequence). With 5 bases removed from V and 5 bases from J, the gap between germline ends came to 15 bases. CDR3 bases: TGTGCCAGCAGCCAAAATACAGGGACAACTGAAGCTTTCTTT. Amino acid sequence: CASSQNTGTTEAFF. Full variable domain (rest looked up from reference TRBV7-9 and TRBJ1-1): DTGVSQNPRHKITKRGQNVTFRCDPISEHNRLYWYRQTLGQGPEFLTYFQNEAQLEKSRLLSDRFSAERPKGSFSTLEIQRTEQGDSAMYLCASSQNTGTTEAFFGQGTRLTVV.

The chain employs TRBV5-6 and TRBJ2-5; D could derive from TRBD1 or TRBD2 (6 bases each). The CDR3 has 15 amino acids. CDR1 is SGHDT and CDR2 is YYEEEE in the germline V gene. V dropped 0 bases and J dropped 5 bases, with 14 bases sitting between them. The CDR3 protein is CASSLVGGRGETQYF. The CDR3 coding sequence is TGTGCCAGCAGCTTGGTCGGGGGAAGGGGGGAGACCCAGTACTTC.

A few counts support this clonotype. The chain links TRBV4-2 to TRBJ2-4, with D perhaps TRBD1 (6 bases). This CDR3 comprises 14 residues. The germline CDR1 and CDR2 sequences are LGHNA and YNFKEQ. Between the trimmed V and J ends, which lost 5 bases and 2 bases, there was a span of 10 bases. CDR3: CASSNQGPKNIQYF. CDR3 bases: TGTGCCAGCAGCAATCAGGGGCCCAAAAACATTCAGTACTTC.

This clonotype was seen more than once but under ten times. The chain recombines TRBV6-1 with TRBJ1-5; D not resolved. V lost 8 bases, J lost 0 bases, and 14 bases lay in between. The CDR3 has 15 amino acids. From germline, CDR1 is MNHNS and CDR2 SASEGT. The CDR3 region is CASQRSVFSNQPQHF. The CDR3 region has the DNA TGTGCCAGCCAGAGATCGGTTTTTAGCAATCAGCCCCAGCATTTT.